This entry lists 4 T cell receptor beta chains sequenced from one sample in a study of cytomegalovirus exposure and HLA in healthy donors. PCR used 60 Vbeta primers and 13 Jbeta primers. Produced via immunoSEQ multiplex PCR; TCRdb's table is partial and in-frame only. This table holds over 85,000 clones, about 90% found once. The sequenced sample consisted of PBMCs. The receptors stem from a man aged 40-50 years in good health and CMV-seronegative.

As DNA, the CDR3 is TGTGCCAGCAGCGGAAGAAGCGGGGGGAACACCGGGGAGCTGTTTTTT. Translation: CASSGRSGGNTGELFF. V usage is TRBV9 and J usage is TRBJ2-2, with 8 positions matching TRBD2. Germline trimming cut 3 bases from V and 1 base from J; bases unmatched to any gene: 5. The CDR3 consists of 16 residues. Germline V gives CDR1 SGDLS, CDR2 YYNGEE.

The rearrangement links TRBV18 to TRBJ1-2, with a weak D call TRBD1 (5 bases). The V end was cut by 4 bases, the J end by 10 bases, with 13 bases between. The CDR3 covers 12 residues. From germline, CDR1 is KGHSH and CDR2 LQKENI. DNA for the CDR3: TGTGCCAGCTCACTTACCAGGGAGGACTACACCTTC. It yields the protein CASSLTREDYTF.

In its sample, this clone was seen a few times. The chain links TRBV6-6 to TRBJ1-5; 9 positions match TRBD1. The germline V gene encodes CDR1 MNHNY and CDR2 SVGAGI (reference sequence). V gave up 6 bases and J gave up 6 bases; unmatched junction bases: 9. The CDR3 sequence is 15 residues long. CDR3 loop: CASSTRGTGIQPQHF. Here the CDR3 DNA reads TGTGCCAGCAGCACAAGGGGGACAGGGATTCAGCCCCAGCATTTT.

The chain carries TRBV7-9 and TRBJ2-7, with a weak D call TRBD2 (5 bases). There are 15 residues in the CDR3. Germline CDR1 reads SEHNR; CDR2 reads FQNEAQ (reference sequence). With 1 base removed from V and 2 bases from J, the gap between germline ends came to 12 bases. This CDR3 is CASSLERGQTYEQYF. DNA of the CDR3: TGTGCCAGCAGCTTAGAAAGAGGGCAGACCTACGAGCAGTACTTC.